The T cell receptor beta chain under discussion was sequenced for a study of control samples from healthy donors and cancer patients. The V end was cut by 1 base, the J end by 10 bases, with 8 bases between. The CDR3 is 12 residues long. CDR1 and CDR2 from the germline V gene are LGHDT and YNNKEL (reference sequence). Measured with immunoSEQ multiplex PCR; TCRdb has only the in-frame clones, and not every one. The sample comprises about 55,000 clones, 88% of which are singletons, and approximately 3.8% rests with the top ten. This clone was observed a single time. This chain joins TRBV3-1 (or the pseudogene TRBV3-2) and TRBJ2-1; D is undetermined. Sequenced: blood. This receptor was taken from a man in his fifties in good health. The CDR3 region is CASSQVEGEQFF. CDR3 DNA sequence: TGTGCCAGCAGCCAAGTGGAAGGGGAGCAGTTCTTC.